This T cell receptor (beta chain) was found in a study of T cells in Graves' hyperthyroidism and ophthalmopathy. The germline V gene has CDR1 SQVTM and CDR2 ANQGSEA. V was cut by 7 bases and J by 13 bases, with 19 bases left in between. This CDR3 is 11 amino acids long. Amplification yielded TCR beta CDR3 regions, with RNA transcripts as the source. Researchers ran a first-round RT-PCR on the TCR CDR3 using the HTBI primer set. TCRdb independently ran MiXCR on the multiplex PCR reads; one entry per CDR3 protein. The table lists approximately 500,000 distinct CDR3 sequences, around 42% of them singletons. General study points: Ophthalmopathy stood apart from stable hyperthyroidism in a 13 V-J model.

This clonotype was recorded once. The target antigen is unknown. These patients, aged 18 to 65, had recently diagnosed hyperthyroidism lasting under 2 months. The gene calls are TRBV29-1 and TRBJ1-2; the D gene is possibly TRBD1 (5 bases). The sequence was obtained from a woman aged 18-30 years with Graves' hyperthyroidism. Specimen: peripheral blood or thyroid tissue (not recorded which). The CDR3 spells CSDYGVGVATF. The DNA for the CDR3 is TGCAGCGATTATGGGGTGGGGGTTGCCACCTTC.